The 10 T cell receptor beta chains given below trace back to one sample, sequenced in a study of blood T cell repertoires in COVID-19. The table came from immunoSEQ multiplex PCR; TCRdb's copy has only in-frame clones and leaves some out. The sample includes 78,000 or so clones, around 83% of them seen just once. Sequencing used peripheral blood. The receptor set was obtained from a woman in her sixties or seventies with acute or convalescent COVID-19.

The rearrangement uses TRBV3-1 (or the pseudogene TRBV3-2) and TRBJ2-7; 8 bases agree with TRBD1. Germline V CDR1 and CDR2: LGHDT, YNNKEL (reference sequence). The V and J ends lost 1 base and 5 bases, in that order; junction bases with no gene match: 10. The CDR3 runs 16 residues. The CDR3 DNA reads as TGTGCCAGCAGCCAAGCGGACAGGGCATTTGGGAACGAGCAGTACTTC. Its translation is CASSQADRAFGNEQYF.

The chain joins TRBV9 to TRBJ2-7; 7 bases are a match to TRBD1. V shed 4 bases, J shed 2 bases, and the junction held 6 bases outside the gene matches. Germline-derived CDR1 and CDR2 are SGDLS and YYNGEE. The CDR3 consists of 14 residues. The CDR3 is CASSPRTGAYEQYF. As DNA, the CDR3 is TGTGCCAGCAGCCCAAGAACAGGGGCCTACGAGCAGTACTTC.

The chain has TRBV3-1 (or the pseudogene TRBV3-2) and TRBJ2-2; unclear D gene. This CDR3 is built from 11 residues. Trimming stripped 8 bases from V and 5 bases from J, with 6 bases between. Germline V gene sequence: CDR1 LGHDT, CDR2 YNNKEL (reference sequence). CDR3 sequence: CASWATGELFF. In DNA form, the CDR3 reads TGTGCCAGCTGGGCAACCGGGGAGCTGTTTTTT.

The rearrangement joins TRBV5-1 to TRBJ1-4; maybe TRBD1 (6 bases). Germline CDR1 SGHRS, CDR2 YFSETQ. The CDR3 covers 16 residues. Trimming left V 4 bases short and J 0 bases short, with 13 bases between. The CDR3 DNA sequence: TGCGCCAGCAGCCTACCACAGGGAACAACTAATGAAAAACTGTTTTTT. Protein product: CASSLPQGTTNEKLFF. Looking up the rest from reference TRBV5-1 and TRBJ1-4 gives the full variable domain: KAGVTQTPRYLIKTRGQQVTLSCSPISGHRSVSWYQQTPGQGLQFLFEYFSETQRNKGNFPGRFSGRQFSNSRSEMNVSTLELGDSALYLCASSLPQGTTNEKLFFGSGTQLSVL.

The chain links TRBV24-1 to TRBJ1-1; D might be TRBD1 (5 bases). The CDR3 has 13 amino acids. Trimming took off 6 bases at V and 8 bases at J, with 15 bases between the two ends. CDR1 is KGHDR and CDR2 is SFDVKD in the germline V gene. CDR3 sequence: CATSKGRDVEAFF. CDR3 bases: TGTGCCACCAGTAAGGGGCGGGACGTGGAAGCTTTCTTT.

In this sample, this clone turned up a few times. V gene TRBV30 combines with J gene TRBJ2-2; TRBD2 might be the D (6 bases). The CDR3 has 14 residues. V lost 5 bases, J lost 5 bases, and 15 bases lay in between. CDR1 GTSNPN and CDR2 SVGIG come from the germline V gene (reference sequence). The CDR3 DNA sequence: TGTGCCTGGGGCGGGACCCAAGGAACCGGGGAGCTGTTTTTT. Encoded protein: CAWGGTQGTGELFF.

This sequence joins TRBV6-5 and TRBJ1-2; D call uncertain. Per germline, CDR1 MNHEY and CDR2 SVGAGI. The CDR3 totals 14 residues. V was trimmed by 5 bases and J by 7 bases, leaving 17 bases between them. The CDR3 DNA sequence: TGTGCCAGCAGTCCAGTTCGTGGGAGGTCTGGCTACACCTTC. This gives the protein CASSPVRGRSGYTF.

The rearrangement joins TRBV9 to TRBJ2-1; D is possibly TRBD1 (5 bases). V was trimmed by 1 base and J by 0 bases, leaving 5 bases between them. From germline, CDR1 is SGDLS and CDR2 YYNGEE. The CDR3 length is 14 residues. The CDR3 DNA sequence: TGTGCCAGCAGCGTACAGGGCTCCTACAATGAGCAGTTCTTC. The encoded protein is CASSVQGSYNEQFF.

This chain uses TRBV1 with TRBJ1-2. TRBV1 is noted as a pseudogene. CDR3 length equals 15 residues. Here the CDR3 DNA reads TGCACCAGCAGCCAAACCCAGGCGGGGAACTATGGCTACACCTTC. It specifies CTSSQTQAGNYGYTF.

The V and J genes are TRBV19 and TRBJ1-5; TRBD1 might be the D (5 bases). This CDR3 spans 15 amino acids. CDR1 and CDR2 from the germline V gene are LNHDA and SQIVND (reference sequence). The V gene lost 7 bases and the J gene lost 5 bases, with 18 bases spanning the gap. As DNA, the CDR3 is TGTGCCAGTATGCGTCGGGGGAGGGGTGATCAGCCCCAGCATTTT. Translating gives CASMRRGRGDQPQHF.